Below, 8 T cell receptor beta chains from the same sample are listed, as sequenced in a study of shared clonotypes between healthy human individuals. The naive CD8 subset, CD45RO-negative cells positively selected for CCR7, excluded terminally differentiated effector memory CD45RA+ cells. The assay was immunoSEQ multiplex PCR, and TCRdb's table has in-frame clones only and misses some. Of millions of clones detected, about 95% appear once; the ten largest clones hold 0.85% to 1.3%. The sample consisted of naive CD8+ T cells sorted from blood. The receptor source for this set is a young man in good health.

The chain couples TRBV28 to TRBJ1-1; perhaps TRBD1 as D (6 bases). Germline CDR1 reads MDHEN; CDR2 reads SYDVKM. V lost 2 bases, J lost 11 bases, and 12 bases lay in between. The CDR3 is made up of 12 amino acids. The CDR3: CASSLDGGPAFF. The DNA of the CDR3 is TGTGCCAGCAGTTTAGATGGGGGGCCGGCTTTCTTT.

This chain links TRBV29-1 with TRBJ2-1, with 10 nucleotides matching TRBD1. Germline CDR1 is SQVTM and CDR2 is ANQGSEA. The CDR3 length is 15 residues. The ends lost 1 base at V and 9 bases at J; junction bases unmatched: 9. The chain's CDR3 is CSVEAEGQGWGEQFF. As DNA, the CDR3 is TGCAGCGTTGAAGCTGAGGGACAGGGGTGGGGTGAGCAGTTCTTC.

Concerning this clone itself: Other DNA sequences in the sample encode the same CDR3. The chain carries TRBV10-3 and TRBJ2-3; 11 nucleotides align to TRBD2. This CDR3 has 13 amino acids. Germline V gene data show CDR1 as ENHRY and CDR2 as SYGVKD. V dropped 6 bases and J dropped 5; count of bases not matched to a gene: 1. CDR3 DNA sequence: TGTGCCATCAGCGGACTAGCGGGAGATACGCAGTATTTT. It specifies CAISGLAGDTQYF.

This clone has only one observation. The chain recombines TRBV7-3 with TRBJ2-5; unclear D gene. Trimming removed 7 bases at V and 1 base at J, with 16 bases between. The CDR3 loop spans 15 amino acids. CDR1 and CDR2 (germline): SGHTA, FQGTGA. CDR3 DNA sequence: TGTGCCAGCACGCAATGGTTCTCTGCCCAAGAGACCCAGTACTTC. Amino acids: CASTQWFSAQETQYF.

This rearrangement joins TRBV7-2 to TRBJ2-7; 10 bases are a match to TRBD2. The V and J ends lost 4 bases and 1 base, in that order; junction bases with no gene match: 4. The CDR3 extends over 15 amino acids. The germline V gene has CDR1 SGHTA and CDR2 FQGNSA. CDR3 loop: CASSYPTSGSYEQYF. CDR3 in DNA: TGTGCCAGCAGCTATCCGACTAGCGGGTCCTACGAGCAGTACTTC.

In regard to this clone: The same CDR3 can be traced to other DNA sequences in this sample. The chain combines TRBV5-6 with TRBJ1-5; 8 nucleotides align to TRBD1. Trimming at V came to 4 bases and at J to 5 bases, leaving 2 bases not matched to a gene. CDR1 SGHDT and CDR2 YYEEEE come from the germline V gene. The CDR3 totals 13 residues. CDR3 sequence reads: CASSLTGDQPQHF. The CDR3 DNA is TGTGCCAGCAGCCTGACAGGGGATCAGCCCCAGCATTTT.

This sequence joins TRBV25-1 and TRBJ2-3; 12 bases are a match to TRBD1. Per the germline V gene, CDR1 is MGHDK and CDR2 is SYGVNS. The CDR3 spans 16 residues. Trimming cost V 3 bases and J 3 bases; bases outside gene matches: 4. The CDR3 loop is CASSEGQGAHTDTQYF. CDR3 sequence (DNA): TGTGCCAGCAGTGAGGGACAGGGGGCGCATACAGATACGCAGTATTTT.

DNA of the CDR3: TGTGCCAGCAGTTTACGGGGGGGTTACAATGAGCAGTTCTTC. Translating it yields CASSLRGGYNEQFF. The genes are TRBV28 and TRBJ2-1; 8 bases are a match to TRBD2. CDR3 length: 14 amino acids. Germline loops: CDR1 MDHEN, CDR2 SYDVKM. V dropped 2 bases and J dropped 4; count of bases not matched to a gene: 1. The full variable domain, completed using reference TRBV28 and TRBJ2-1, is DVKVTQSSRYLVKRTGEKVFLECVQDMDHENMFWYRQDPGLGLRLIYFSYDVKMKEKGDIPEGYSVSREKKERFSLILESASTNQTSMYLCASSLRGGYNEQFFGPGTRLTVL.